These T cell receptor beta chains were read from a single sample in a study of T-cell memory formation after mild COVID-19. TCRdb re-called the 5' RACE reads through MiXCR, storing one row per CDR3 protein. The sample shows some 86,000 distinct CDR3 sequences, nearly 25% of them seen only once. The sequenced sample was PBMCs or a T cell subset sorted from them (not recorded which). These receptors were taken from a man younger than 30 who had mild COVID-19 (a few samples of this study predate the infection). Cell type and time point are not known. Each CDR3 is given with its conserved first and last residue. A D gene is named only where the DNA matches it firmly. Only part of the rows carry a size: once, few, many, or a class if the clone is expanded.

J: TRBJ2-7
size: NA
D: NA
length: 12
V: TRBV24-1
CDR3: CATSDRQYEQYF
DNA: TGTGCCACCAGTGATCGACAGTACGAGCAGTACTTC

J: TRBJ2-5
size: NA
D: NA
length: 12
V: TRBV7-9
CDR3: CASSFFLETQYF
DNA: TGTGCCAGCAGCTTCTTCCTGGAGACCCAGTACTTC

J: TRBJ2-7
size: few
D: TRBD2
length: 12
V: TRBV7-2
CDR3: CASTPGGYEQYF
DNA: TGTGCCAGCACCCCGGGGGGTTACGAGCAGTACTTC

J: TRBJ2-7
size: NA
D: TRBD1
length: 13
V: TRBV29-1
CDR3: CSANTGVSYEQYF
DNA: TGCAGCGCCAATACAGGGGTATCCTACGAGCAGTACTTC

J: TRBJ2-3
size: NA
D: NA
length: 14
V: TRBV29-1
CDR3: CSATNRVSTDTQYF
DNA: TGCAGCGCTACAAACAGGGTATCCACAGATACGCAGTATTTT

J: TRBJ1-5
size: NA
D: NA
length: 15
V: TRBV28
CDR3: CASSLIAGVNQPQHF
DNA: TGTGCCAGCAGTTTAATAGCAGGGGTCAATCAGCCCCAGCATTTT

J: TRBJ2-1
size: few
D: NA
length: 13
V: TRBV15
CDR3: CATSASTADEQFF
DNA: TGTGCCACGAGCGCCTCTACAGCCGATGAGCAGTTCTTC

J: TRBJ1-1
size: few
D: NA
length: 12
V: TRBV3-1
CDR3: CASSQGGPEAFF
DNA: TGTGCCAGCAGCCAAGGGGGCCCTGAAGCTTTCTTT

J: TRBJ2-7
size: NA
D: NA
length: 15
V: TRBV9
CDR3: CASSPPVGQGGEQYF
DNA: TGTGCCAGCAGCCCCCCCGTTGGCCAGGGCGGCGAGCAGTACTTC

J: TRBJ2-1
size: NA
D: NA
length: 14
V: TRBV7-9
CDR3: CASSLDHLYNEQFF
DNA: TGTGCCAGCAGCCTAGACCACCTCTACAATGAGCAGTTCTTC

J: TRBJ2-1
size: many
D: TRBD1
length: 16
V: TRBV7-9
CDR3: CASSLGRTGGVNEQFF
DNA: TGTGCCAGCAGCTTAGGCCGGACAGGGGGAGTCAATGAGCAGTTCTTC

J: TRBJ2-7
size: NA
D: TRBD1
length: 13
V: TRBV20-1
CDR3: CSARDSGGYEQYF
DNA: TGCAGTGCTAGAGATTCAGGGGGCTACGAGCAGTACTTC

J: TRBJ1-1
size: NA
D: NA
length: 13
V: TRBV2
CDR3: CATEVRDKGGAFF
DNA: TGTGCCACTGAGGTCCGGGACAAGGGAGGAGCTTTCTTT

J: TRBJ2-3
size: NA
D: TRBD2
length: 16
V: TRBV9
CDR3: CASSLSAGEGTDTQYF
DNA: TGTGCCAGCAGCCTTTCCGCGGGGGAGGGCACAGATACGCAGTATTTT

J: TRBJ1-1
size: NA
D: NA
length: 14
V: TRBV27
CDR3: CASSPGVPADEAFF
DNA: TGTGCCAGCAGTCCAGGGGTCCCCGCCGATGAAGCTTTCTTT

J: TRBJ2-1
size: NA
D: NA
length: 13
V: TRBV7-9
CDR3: CASSPGATNEQFF
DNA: TGTGCCAGCAGCCCTGGGGCTACTAATGAGCAGTTCTTC

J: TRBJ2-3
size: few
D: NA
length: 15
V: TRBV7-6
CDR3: CASSYKGGATDTQYF
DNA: TGTGCCAGCAGCTATAAAGGTGGGGCAACAGATACGCAGTATTTT

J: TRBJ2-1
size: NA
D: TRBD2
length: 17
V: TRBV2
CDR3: CASIPSGGAESYNEQFF
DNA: TGTGCCAGCATCCCCAGCGGGGGGGCCGAATCCTACAATGAGCAGTTCTTC

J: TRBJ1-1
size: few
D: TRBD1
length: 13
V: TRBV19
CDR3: CASSSDRRTEAFF
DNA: TGTGCCAGTAGTTCGGACAGGAGGACTGAAGCTTTCTTT

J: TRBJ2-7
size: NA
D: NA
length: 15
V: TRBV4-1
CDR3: CASSQDRVGFYEQYF
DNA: TGCGCCAGCAGCCAAGATCGGGTGGGATTCTACGAGCAGTACTTC

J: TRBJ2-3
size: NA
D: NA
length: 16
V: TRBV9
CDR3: CASSVGWVGSTDTQYF
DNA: TGTGCCAGCAGCGTCGGGTGGGTTGGTAGCACAGATACGCAGTATTTT

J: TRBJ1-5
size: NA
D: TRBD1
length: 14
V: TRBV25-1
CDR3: CASSAGQGAKPQHF
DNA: TGTGCCAGCAGTGCGGGACAGGGGGCGAAGCCCCAGCATTTT

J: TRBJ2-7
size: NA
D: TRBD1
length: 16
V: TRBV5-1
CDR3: CASSFSTGTGPYEQYF
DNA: TGCGCCAGCAGCTTTTCCACCGGGACAGGCCCCTACGAGCAGTACTTC

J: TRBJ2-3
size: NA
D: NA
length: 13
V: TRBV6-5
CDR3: CASRRTVVDTQYF
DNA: TGTGCCAGCAGACGGACAGTAGTTGATACGCAGTATTTT

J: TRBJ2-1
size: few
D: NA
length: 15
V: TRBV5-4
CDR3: CASSGGGQPRDEQFF
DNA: TGTGCCAGCAGCGGCGGGGGACAGCCCAGGGATGAGCAGTTCTTC

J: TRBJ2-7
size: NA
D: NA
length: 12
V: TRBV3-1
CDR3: CASSHYRYEQYF
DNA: TGTGCCAGCAGCCACTACAGGTACGAGCAGTACTTC

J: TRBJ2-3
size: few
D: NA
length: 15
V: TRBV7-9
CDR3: CASSLVASYTDTQYF
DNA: TGTGCCAGCAGCTTAGTAGCCTCCTACACAGATACGCAGTATTTT

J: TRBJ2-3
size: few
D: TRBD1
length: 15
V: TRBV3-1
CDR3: CASSQDPGGSDTQYF
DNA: TGTGCCAGCAGCCAAGATCCAGGGGGCAGTGATACGCAGTATTTT

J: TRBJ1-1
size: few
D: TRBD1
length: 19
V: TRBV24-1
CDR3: CATSDPLGGQELPNTEAFF
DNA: TGTGCCACCAGTGATCCGCTAGGCGGACAGGAACTACCGAACACTGAAGCTTTCTTT

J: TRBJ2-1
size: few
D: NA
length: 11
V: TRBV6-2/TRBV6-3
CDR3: CASSSGSPPNF
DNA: TGTGCCAGCAGTTCCGGGAGCCCCCCCAACTTC